This T cell receptor (beta chain) derives from a study of response to subunit inactivated influenza vaccine. Study results and caveats: Authors proposed each seasonal influenza vaccination draws in few new T cells.

In germline, CDR1 is LGHDT, CDR2 YNNKEL (reference sequence). Trimming took off 0 bases at V and 2 bases at J, with 22 bases between the two ends. The CDR3 contains 19 residues. TCRdb ran MiXCR on the RT-PCR reads and lists one entry per CDR3 protein. The sample contains some 520,000 distinct CDR3 sequences, 16% of which appear only once. In its sample, this clonotype was seen a few times. The antigen remains unidentified. V usage is TRBV3-1 and J usage is TRBJ2-5; D may be TRBD1 (6 bases). This material consisted of CD4+ T cells sorted from PBMCs, taken around 25 months after vaccination. The origin of this receptor is a man aged 50 to 69 who received an inactivated influenza vaccine. The CDR3 nucleotides read TGTGCCAGCAGCCAAGACAGGGGCCGGTTGCGCCTGGCGCAAGAGACCCAGTACTTC. Its translation is CASSQDRGRLRLAQETQYF.